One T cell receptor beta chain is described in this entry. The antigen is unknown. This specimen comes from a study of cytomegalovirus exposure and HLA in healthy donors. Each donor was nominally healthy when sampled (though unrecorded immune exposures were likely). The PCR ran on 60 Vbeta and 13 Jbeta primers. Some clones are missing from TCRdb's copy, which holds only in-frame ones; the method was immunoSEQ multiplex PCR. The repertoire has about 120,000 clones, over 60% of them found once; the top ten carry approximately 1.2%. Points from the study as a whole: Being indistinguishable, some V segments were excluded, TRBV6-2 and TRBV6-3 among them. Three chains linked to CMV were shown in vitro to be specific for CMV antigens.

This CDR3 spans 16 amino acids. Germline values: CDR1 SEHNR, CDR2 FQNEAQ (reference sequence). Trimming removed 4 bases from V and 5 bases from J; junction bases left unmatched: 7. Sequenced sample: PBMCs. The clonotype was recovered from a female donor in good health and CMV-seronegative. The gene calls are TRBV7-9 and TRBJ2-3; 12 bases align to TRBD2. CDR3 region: CASSWGSSGRGDTQYF. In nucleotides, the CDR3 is TGTGCCAGCAGCTGGGGGTCTAGCGGGAGGGGAGATACGCAGTATTTT.